A single sample is the source of the 5 T cell receptor beta chains below, sequenced in a study of graft-versus-host responses after intestinal transplantation. No antigen has been assigned to these receptors. Measured with immunoSEQ multiplex PCR; TCRdb has only the in-frame clones, and not every one. The sample has some 40,000 clones, about 93% seen once; the top ten hold under 25%. This specimen consisted of unstimulated CD8+ T cells sorted from spleen or lymph node cells, obtained before transplant. Receptors originate from a human donor who was the organ donor for an intestinal transplant.

The chain uses TRBV28 and TRBJ2-5; TRBD1 matches at 11 bases. This CDR3 region has 16 residues. Unmatched junction bases numbered 7, after V lost 3 bases and J lost 4 bases. The germline gives CDR1 MDHEN, CDR2 SYDVKM. For the CDR3, the DNA is TGTGCCAGCAGTTTGGACAGGGGGCTAGCGGGAGAGACCCAGTACTTC. Its translation: CASSLDRGLAGETQYF.

The chain recombines TRBV5-1 with TRBJ1-2; no definite D call. Per the germline V gene, CDR1 is SGHRS and CDR2 is YFSETQ. This CDR3 region has 17 residues. Trimming pared 3 bases from V and 1 base from J, leaving 19 bases between. The CDR3 DNA follows: TGCGCCAGCAGCTCGAACCCCCGGGAGAGTAATAACTATGGCTACACCTTC. Amino acids: CASSSNPRESNNYGYTF.

This sequence joins TRBV2 and TRBJ2-1; no clear D. The CDR3 is made up of 12 amino acids. V was trimmed by 7 bases and J by 6 bases, leaving 10 bases between them. Germline V gene data show CDR1 as SNHLY and CDR2 as FYNNEI. For the CDR3, the DNA is TGTGCCAGCATTCCACTTGGCAATGAGCAGTTCTTC. Residues: CASIPLGNEQFF. The entire variable domain, with the rest obtained from reference TRBV2 and TRBJ2-1, is as follows: EPEVTQTPSHQVTQMGQEVILRCVPISNHLYFYWYRQILGQKVEFLVSFYNNEISEKSEIFDDQFSVERPDGSNFTLKIRSTKLEDSAMYFCASIPLGNEQFFGPGTRLTVL.

V gene TRBV28 combines with J gene TRBJ1-1, with TRBD1 identical over 7 bases. The CDR3 extends over 13 amino acids. Germline CDR1 and CDR2: MDHEN and SYDVKM. V lost 9 bases to trimming and J lost 0 bases; unmatched junction nucleotides: 4. The CDR3 sequence is CASTGQLNTEAFF. CDR3 nucleotides: TGTGCCAGTACGGGACAGCTGAACACTGAAGCTTTCTTT.

The chain carries TRBV15 and TRBJ2-3, with 10 bases aligning to TRBD2. Germline V gene data show CDR1 as LNHNV and CDR2 as YYDKDF (reference sequence). The CDR3 extends over 17 amino acids. Trimming cost V 6 bases and J 2 bases; bases outside gene matches: 11. The CDR3 DNA follows: TGTGCCACCAGGAGTCGACGAACTAGCGGGACCACAGATACGCAGTATTTT. This encodes CATRSRRTSGTTDTQYF.